Each of the 28 T cell receptor beta chains below was sequenced from the same sample in a study of cytomegalovirus exposure and HLA in healthy donors. Clones were sequenced by immunoSEQ multiplex PCR, and TCRdb holds only the in-frame ones, with some missing. Here the sample spans about 56,000 clones, 85% to 95% being singletons. Material for sequencing was PBMCs. The origin of the receptors is a man between 18 and 29 years old in good health and CMV-seronegative.

This clone appeared a few times. This chain uses TRBV6-4 with TRBJ2-2; 7 bases match TRBD2. Germline-derived CDR1 and CDR2 are MRHNA and SNTAGT. This CDR3 region has 15 residues. The V segment lost 4 bases and the J segment 1 base; nucleotides outside the gene matches: 3. The CDR3 DNA reads as TGTGCCAGCAGTGCTAGCGGAGGGAACACCGGGGAGCTGTTTTTT. This codes for CASSASGGNTGELFF.

The chain uses TRBV5-1 and TRBJ2-3; D is ambiguous. Germline V gene sequence: CDR1 SGHRS, CDR2 YFSETQ. This CDR3 is built from 16 residues. Trimming cost V 0 bases and J 1 base, with 12 bases left between them. This CDR3 is CASSLDQKFGTDTQYF. Written as DNA, the CDR3 is TGCGCCAGCAGCTTGGACCAGAAATTTGGCACAGATACGCAGTATTTT.

The rearrangement joins TRBV18 to TRBJ1-5; 7 bases are a match to TRBD1. This CDR3 is 14 amino acids long. The V and J ends lost 2 bases and 6 bases, in that order; junction bases with no gene match: 4. The germline gives CDR1 KGHSH, CDR2 LQKENI. The CDR3 DNA reads as TGTGCCAGCTCACCATCCCCAGGGGGTCAGCCCCAGCATTTT. This translates into CASSPSPGGQPQHF.

V is TRBV23-1 and J is TRBJ1-2; 8 nucleotides line up with TRBD1. TRBV23-1 falls under the ORF class, with uncertain function. CDR3 length: 15 residues. J was trimmed by 4 bases and V by 5 bases; bases with no gene match: 9. CDR3 DNA sequence: TGCGCCAGCAGTGACGACAGGGGCGATAGCTATGGCTACACCTTC. Amino acid sequence: CASSDDRGDSYGYTF.

The chain links TRBV9 to TRBJ1-3; perhaps TRBD1 as D (6 bases). There are 14 residues in the CDR3. Trimming removed 3 bases at V and 2 bases at J, with 9 bases between. Germline lookup yields CDR1 SGDLS and CDR2 YYNGEE. The CDR3: CASSASGAGNTIYF. The CDR3 DNA sequence: TGTGCCAGCAGCGCTTCAGGGGCTGGAAACACCATATATTTT.

There are many counts of this clone. The chain links TRBV5-4 to TRBJ1-2, with D unresolved. Trimming cost V 4 bases and J 7 bases, with 17 bases left between them. Germline loops: CDR1 SGHNT, CDR2 YYREEE (reference sequence). CDR3 length equals 14 residues. The CDR3: CASSPSAGDRGYTF. For the CDR3, the DNA is TGTGCCAGCAGCCCCTCGGCAGGCGATCGTGGCTACACCTTC. Together with reference TRBV5-4 and TRBJ1-2, the CDR3 gives the full variable domain: ETGVTQSPTHLIKTRGQQVTLRCSSQSGHNTVSWYQQALGQGPQFIFQYYREEENGRGNFPPRFSGLQFPNYSSELNVNALELDDSALYLCASSPSAGDRGYTFGSGTRLTVV.

V gene TRBV7-2 combines with J gene TRBJ2-7, with a tentative D call TRBD2 (6 bases). Per germline, CDR1 SGHTA and CDR2 FQGNSA. The CDR3 has 14 residues. Trimming took off 1 base at V and 3 bases at J, with 10 bases between the two ends. The CDR3 sequence is CASSLVGSGYEQYF. As DNA, the CDR3 is TGTGCCAGCAGCTTAGTAGGTAGCGGCTACGAGCAGTACTTC.

The J gene is TRBJ1-2, the V gene TRBV6-6; D is unresolved. Trimming took 7 bases from V and 5 from J, leaving 17 bases between them. This CDR3 has 14 residues. The germline gives CDR1 MNHNY, CDR2 SVGAGI (reference sequence). CDR3 protein: CASNQEGGGYGYTF. As DNA, the CDR3 is TGTGCCAGCAATCAGGAGGGAGGAGGGTATGGCTACACCTTC.

The chain carries TRBV6-6 and TRBJ2-5; D unresolved. Between the trimmed V and J ends, which lost 6 bases and 5 bases, there was a span of 19 bases. The CDR3 covers 15 residues. CDR1 MNHNY and CDR2 SVGAGI come from the germline V gene (reference sequence). CDR3 protein: CASSPKQSLFETQYF. The CDR3 DNA reads TGTGCCAGCAGCCCGAAACAGTCGTTATTCGAGACCCAGTACTTC.

In regard to this clone: The DNA is omitted, as the CDR3 cannot be located on it reliably, and the CDR3 follows TCRdb's listing. The rearrangement joins TRBV21-1 to TRBJ1-2; the table's TRBD1 call for D was not verified on the DNA. TRBV21-1 is annotated as a pseudogene. The CDR3 is 19 amino acids long, termini counted. The chain's CDR3 is CASSKGVWVGQGSNYGYTF.

J is TRBJ1-3 and V is TRBV7-2; 9 bases map to TRBD1. This CDR3 comprises 19 residues. V was pared by 2 bases and J by 1 base, with 12 bases of the junction left unmatched. CDR1 is SGHTA, CDR2 FQGNSA, per germline. In DNA form, the CDR3 reads TGTGCCAGCAGCTTATTCCGGGACAGGGTTTCTGGGTCTGGAAACACCATATATTTT. As protein: CASSLFRDRVSGSGNTIYF.

This chain uses TRBV5-1 with TRBJ1-2; D is perhaps TRBD1 (5 bases). V was cut by 5 bases and J by 2 bases, with 10 bases left in between. Germline lookup yields CDR1 SGHRS and CDR2 YFSETQ. The CDR3 length is 13 residues. CDR3 nucleotide sequence: TGCGCCAGCAGTCCAGACAGAAACTATGGCTACACCTTC. Translated: CASSPDRNYGYTF. The full variable domain, rest sourced from reference TRBV5-1 and TRBJ1-2, is KAGVTQTPRYLIKTRGQQVTLSCSPISGHRSVSWYQQTPGQGLQFLFEYFSETQRNKGNFPGRFSGRQFSNSRSEMNVSTLELGDSALYLCASSPDRNYGYTFGSGTRLTVV.

This sequence joins TRBV2 and TRBJ2-1; maybe TRBD2 (5 bases). V lost 1 base and J 10 bases, leaving 17 bases between the germline ends. Germline V gene sequence: CDR1 SNHLY, CDR2 FYNNEI. The CDR3 is 15 amino acids. CDR3 in amino acids: CASSEEGTGMWEQFF. The CDR3 DNA reads as TGTGCCAGCAGTGAAGAGGGTACGGGGATGTGGGAGCAGTTCTTC.

V gene TRBV11-2 combines with J gene TRBJ1-1, with D uncertain. Deletions cut 7 bases from V and 5 bases from J, with 17 bases between. Looked up from germline, CDR1 is SGHAT and CDR2 is FQNNGV. The CDR3 consists of 14 residues. CDR3 in amino acids: CASIGSRGWTEAFF. The CDR3, as DNA: TGTGCCAGCATCGGGAGTCGGGGTTGGACTGAAGCTTTCTTT.

J is TRBJ2-2 and V is TRBV11-3; 8 positions agree with TRBD1. V was clipped by 6 bases and J by 3 bases; unmatched bases: 9. The CDR3 has 16 residues. In germline, CDR1 is SGHNT, CDR2 YENEEA. In DNA, the CDR3 is TGTGCCAGCAGTTTCCGGACAGGGTGGGACACCGGGGAGCTGTTTTTT. This sequence encodes CASSFRTGWDTGELFF.

The rearrangement uses TRBV10-2 and TRBJ2-7; TRBD2 aligns across 10 bases. The V and J ends lost 3 bases and 4 bases, in that order; junction bases with no gene match: 9. This CDR3 contains 16 residues. Germline CDR1 and CDR2: WSHSY and SAAADI. The CDR3 sequence is CASSENPRTSGYEQYF. CDR3 bases: TGCGCCAGCAGTGAAAACCCGAGGACTAGCGGTTACGAGCAGTACTTC.

The V and J genes are TRBV4-1 and TRBJ2-2; 10 nucleotides agree with TRBD2. Germline V gene data show CDR1 as MGHRA and CDR2 as YSYEKL. V gave up 5 bases and J gave up 5 bases; unmatched junction bases: 5. The CDR3 spans 15 residues. The CDR3 nucleotides are TGCGCCAGCAGCGCTAGCGGGAGTGGGACCGGGGAGCTGTTTTTT. This translates into CASSASGSGTGELFF.

This clone was recorded a few times. The chain is built from TRBV7-2 and TRBJ2-1; 11 bases map to TRBD2. The germline CDR1 and CDR2 sequences are SGHTA and FQGNSA. The CDR3 is made up of 16 amino acids. V shed 5 bases, J shed 7 bases, and the junction held 10 bases outside the gene matches. CDR3 sequence (DNA): TGTGCCAGCAGCGGGGCCCTGGGGACTAGCGGAAATGAGCAGTTCTTC. It yields the protein CASSGALGTSGNEQFF.

A word on this clone: The same CDR3 arises from other DNA sequences in this sample as well. V usage is TRBV7-2 and J usage is TRBJ1-1; D call uncertain. V was shortened by 1 base and J by 0 bases, with 6 bases between the two germline ends. Germline-derived CDR1 and CDR2 are SGHTA and FQGNSA. This CDR3 is built from 14 residues. CDR3 in DNA: TGTGCCAGCAGCTTAGATTCCATGAACACTGAAGCTTTCTTT. This sequence encodes CASSLDSMNTEAFF.

The chain carries TRBV5-8 and TRBJ1-5; no reliable D call. Trimming took 2 bases from V and 3 from J, leaving 12 bases between them. The CDR3 is made up of 15 amino acids. Germline V gene lookup returns CDR1 SGHTS and CDR2 YDEGEE. In nucleotides, the CDR3 is TGTGCCAGCAGCTTTTCCGGGAGTGACAATCAGCCCCAGCATTTT. Amino acid sequence: CASSFSGSDNQPQHF.

The genes are TRBV11-3 and TRBJ2-1, with 12 bases that match TRBD2. Germline-derived CDR1 and CDR2 are SGHNT and YENEEA. The CDR3 consists of 17 residues. Losses at the gene ends were 3 bases for V and 8 bases for J; bases not matched to a gene: 11. CDR3 residues: CASSFGLAGGPIYEQFF. DNA of the CDR3: TGTGCCAGCAGCTTCGGCCTAGCGGGAGGGCCGATCTATGAGCAGTTCTTC.

J is TRBJ2-3 and V is TRBV4-1; D unclear. Trimming took off 7 bases at V and 2 bases at J, with 7 bases between the two ends. The CDR3 runs 12 residues. Germline V CDR1 and CDR2: MGHRA, YSYEKL. CDR3 residues: CASIADTDTQYF. In DNA form, the CDR3 reads TGCGCCAGCATAGCAGACACAGATACGCAGTATTTT.

The rearrangement uses TRBV6-5 and TRBJ1-2; D unresolved. This CDR3 comprises 15 residues. V dropped 3 bases and J dropped 7 bases, with 18 bases sitting between them. Germline CDR1 reads MNHEY; CDR2 reads SVGAGI. CDR3 DNA: TGTGCCAGCAGTTATACCCGGGGTTCTCCTATTGGCTACACCTTC. This sequence encodes CASSYTRGSPIGYTF.

This CDR3 is CASSVTGGGNTIYF. The DNA of the CDR3 is TGTGCCAGCAGTGTGACAGGGGGTGGAAACACCATATATTTT. The chain has TRBV28 and TRBJ1-3; 9 bases map to TRBD1. Germline trimming cut 5 bases from V and 3 bases from J; bases unmatched to any gene: 2. The V gene's germline CDR1 is MDHEN and CDR2 SYDVKM. The CDR3 is 14 amino acids.

This rearrangement joins TRBV7-6 to TRBJ1-4, with unresolved D. Germline V lookup: CDR1 SGHVS, CDR2 FNYEAQ. Between the trimmed V and J ends, which lost 8 bases and 0 bases, there was a span of 16 bases. The CDR3 has 16 residues. As DNA, the CDR3 is TGTGCCAGCGCTTTACGCCCCGGGGCAACTAATGAAAAACTGTTTTTT. Its translation is CASALRPGATNEKLFF.

The rearrangement uses TRBV10-2 and TRBJ2-1, with 8 bases aligning to TRBD2. The V segment lost 6 bases and the J segment 7 bases; nucleotides outside the gene matches: 8. CDR1 is WSHSY and CDR2 is SAAADI in the germline V gene. This CDR3 is built from 14 residues. CDR3: CASSISGTRNEQFF. In DNA form, the CDR3 reads TGCGCCAGCAGCATTTCAGGGACTAGGAATGAGCAGTTCTTC.

The V call is TRBV28, the J call TRBJ2-7; unclear D gene. V shed 4 bases and J shed 2 bases, with 9 bases lying between them. Per the germline V gene, CDR1 is MDHEN and CDR2 is SYDVKM. The CDR3 extends over 13 amino acids. CDR3 region: CASSYGGPYEQYF. CDR3 coding DNA: TGTGCCAGCAGTTATGGCGGTCCCTACGAGCAGTACTTC.

This chain joins TRBV19 and TRBJ2-7; D may be TRBD2 (5 bases). Germline-derived CDR1 and CDR2 are LNHDA and SQIVND (reference sequence). The V end lost 1 base, the J end lost 5 bases, and 12 bases lay between the germline ends. The CDR3 is 14 amino acids. This chain's CDR3 is CASSIGPRVHEQYF. The CDR3 region has the DNA TGTGCCAGTAGTATAGGACCGAGGGTCCACGAGCAGTACTTC.